These T cell receptor beta chains were read from a single sample in a study of CD8 T cells in Susac syndrome. TCRdb ran MiXCR on the immunoSEQ multiplex PCR reads and lists one entry per CDR3 protein. This sample has some 150,000 distinct CDR3 sequences, with around 95% found just once. Sequencing was performed on CD4+ T cells from PBMCs. These receptors were collected from a human donor with Susac syndrome. The CDR3 runs from the conserved cysteine through the conserved F or W. Clone size is stated in some rows and not others, as once, few, many or a class when expanded.

J: TRBJ1-2; size: NA; V: TRBV19; CDR3: CASSTPGVNYGYTF
J: TRBJ1-2; size: NA; V: TRBV5-1; CDR3: CASSLGQEGGYTF
J: TRBJ2-5; size: NA; V: TRBV5-8; CDR3: CASSFIGTQYF
J: TRBJ2-7; size: NA; V: TRBV25-1; CDR3: CASRRTGITYEQYF
J: TRBJ1-1; size: NA; V: TRBV18; CDR3: CASSPRLGGLGEAFF
J: TRBJ2-6; size: NA; V: TRBV14; CDR3: CASSQFGTVSGANVLTF
J: TRBJ2-7; size: once; V: TRBV6-2/TRBV6-3; CDR3: CASSQSPGAYEQYF
J: TRBJ1-2; size: once; V: TRBV9; CDR3: CASSVWQGYGYTF
J: TRBJ2-7; size: NA; V: TRBV5-6; CDR3: CASSLRDSYEQYF
J: TRBJ2-7; size: once; V: TRBV2; CDR3: CASSEGTRPSSYEQYF
J: TRBJ2-5; size: NA; V: TRBV25-1; CDR3: CASSEEGRGQETQYF
J: TRBJ2-7; size: NA; V: TRBV15; CDR3: CATSRAGQGRSYEQYF
J: TRBJ2-4; size: NA; V: TRBV20-1; CDR3: CSARGGGLAANIQYF
J: TRBJ2-7; size: once; V: TRBV20-1; CDR3: CSARRTASYEQYF
J: TRBJ1-5; size: NA; V: TRBV20-1; CDR3: CSATGSGSNQPQHF
J: TRBJ1-5; size: NA; V: TRBV29-1; CDR3: CSVAQGFEQPQHF
J: TRBJ1-2; size: NA; V: TRBV7-6; CDR3: CASSLATGGEHGYTF
J: TRBJ2-7; size: NA; V: TRBV20-1; CDR3: CSASVQAGAFYEQYF
J: TRBJ2-7; size: NA; V: TRBV6-6; CDR3: CASNQAAGAYEQYF
J: TRBJ1-2; size: NA; V: TRBV20-1; CDR3: CSARDRGAVGYTF
J: TRBJ1-2; size: NA; V: TRBV4-3; CDR3: CASSQEGTGGYTF
J: TRBJ2-4; size: once; V: TRBV7-2; CDR3: CASSFNLGGGDQYF
J: TRBJ2-2; size: NA; V: TRBV25-1; CDR3: CASSESSGGGASGELFF
J: TRBJ2-7; size: NA; V: TRBV9; CDR3: CASGGDWYEQYF
J: TRBJ2-6; size: NA; V: TRBV5-1; CDR3: CASRTPPTISNRSGANVLTF
J: TRBJ2-1; size: NA; V: TRBV25-1; CDR3: CASSEGQGKYEQFF
J: TRBJ2-3; size: NA; V: TRBV9; CDR3: CASSSSDYTDTQYF
J: TRBJ2-1; size: once; V: TRBV29-1; CDR3: CSLRGGAHNHEQFF
J: TRBJ2-5; size: once; V: TRBV27; CDR3: CASSLLAGGSVETQYF
J: TRBJ2-7; size: NA; V: TRBV5-1; CDR3: CASSRTGGDSYEQYF
J: TRBJ2-3; size: NA; V: TRBV20-1; CDR3: CSASRGTDTQYF
J: TRBJ1-1; size: NA; V: TRBV7-9; CDR3: CASRGTGGLTEAFF
J: TRBJ1-2; size: NA; V: TRBV12-3/TRBV12-4; CDR3: CASSLAGGYYGYTF
J: TRBJ2-7; size: NA; V: TRBV12-3/TRBV12-4; CDR3: CASRIVGTINQYF
J: TRBJ1-2; size: NA; V: TRBV7-2; CDR3: CASSIYITGGYGYTF
J: TRBJ2-1; size: NA; V: TRBV6-5; CDR3: CASRRTSGGGHEQFF
J: TRBJ1-6; size: NA; V: TRBV5-4; CDR3: CASREGQTYNSPLHF
J: TRBJ2-7; size: once; V: TRBV12-5; CDR3: CASCGTGQPTYEQYF
J: TRBJ2-4; size: NA; V: TRBV12-3/TRBV12-4; CDR3: CASTPTGRSNIQYF
J: TRBJ2-7; size: NA; V: TRBV7-9; CDR3: CASSLAQGHEQYF
J: TRBJ2-7; size: NA; V: TRBV7-2; CDR3: CASSLRLAGAYEQYF
J: TRBJ1-6; size: once; V: TRBV12-3/TRBV12-4; CDR3: CASRPVEGPASPLHF
J: TRBJ2-6; size: once; V: TRBV3-1; CDR3: CASRGGIGANVLTF
J: TRBJ2-1; size: NA; V: TRBV11-3; CDR3: CASSLNPFGGHDSVEQFF
J: TRBJ2-1; size: NA; V: TRBV29-1; CDR3: CSVAGSAGGTGEQFF
J: TRBJ2-1; size: NA; V: TRBV20-1; CDR3: CSAIASGEDQFF
J: TRBJ2-1; size: NA; V: TRBV20-1; CDR3: CSATRAGAPYNEQFF
J: TRBJ1-2; size: few; V: TRBV7-3; CDR3: CASSAENYGYTF
J: TRBJ2-1; size: NA; V: TRBV20-1; CDR3: CSATGQFNEQFF
J: TRBJ2-7; size: once; V: TRBV9; CDR3: CASSVGWSYEQYF
J: TRBJ2-7; size: NA; V: TRBV9; CDR3: CASSVTGRSVEQYF
J: TRBJ2-7; size: NA; V: TRBV7-9; CDR3: CATTLVRTGESYEQYF
J: TRBJ2-3; size: NA; V: TRBV20-1; CDR3: CSARASGRLATTDTQYF
J: TRBJ2-5; size: NA; V: TRBV18; CDR3: CASSPTRLGETQYF